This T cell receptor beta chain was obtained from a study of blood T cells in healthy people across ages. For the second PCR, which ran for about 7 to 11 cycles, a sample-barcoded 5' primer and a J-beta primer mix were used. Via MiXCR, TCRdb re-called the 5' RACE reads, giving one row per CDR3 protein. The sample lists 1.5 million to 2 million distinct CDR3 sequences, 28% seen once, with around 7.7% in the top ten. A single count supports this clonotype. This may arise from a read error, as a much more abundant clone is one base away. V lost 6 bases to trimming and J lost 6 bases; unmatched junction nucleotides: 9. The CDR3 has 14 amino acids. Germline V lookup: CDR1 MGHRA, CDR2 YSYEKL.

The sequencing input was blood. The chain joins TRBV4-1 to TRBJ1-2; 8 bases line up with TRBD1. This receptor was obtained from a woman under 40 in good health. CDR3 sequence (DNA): TGCGCCAGCAGGACCCAGGGGGCAGGGGATGGCTACACCTTC. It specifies CASRTQGAGDGYTF.